These 26 T cell receptor beta chains were sequenced from one sample in a study of control samples from healthy donors and cancer patients. Sequencing used immunoSEQ multiplex PCR; TCRdb keeps in-frame clones, though not all of them. The data hold a few hundred thousand clones, with 75% to 95% observed a single time. The specimen was PBMCs. These receptors were collected from a man aged 35 to 55 with head and neck cancer.

The chain carries TRBV28 and TRBJ2-7; maybe TRBD2 (6 bases). The CDR3 is made up of 14 amino acids. Trimming shortened V by 10 bases and J by 5 bases, and 21 bases separated the two germline ends. Germline V gene sequence: CDR1 MDHEN, CDR2 SYDVKM. The CDR3 DNA is TGTGCCACCCTCAGGCGGGAATTAGGCCACGAGCAGTACTTC. This translates into CATLRRELGHEQYF. Combining the CDR3 with reference TRBV28 and TRBJ2-7 gives the whole variable domain DVKVTQSSRYLVKRTGEKVFLECVQDMDHENMFWYRQDPGLGLRLIYFSYDVKMKEKGDIPEGYSVSREKKERFSLILESASTNQTSMYLCATLRRELGHEQYFGPGTRLTVT.

This clone was counted between two and nine times. This chain connects TRBV6-5 to TRBJ1-3; weak D call: TRBD1 (5 bases). Germline CDR1 reads MNHEY; CDR2 reads SVGAGI. CDR3 length equals 12 residues. V was trimmed by 6 bases and J by 8 bases, leaving 11 bases between them. The CDR3: CASRDTRYTIYF. CDR3 sequence (DNA): TGTGCCAGCAGGGACACCCGTTACACCATATATTTT.

A few counts support this clone. V is TRBV6-5 and J is TRBJ1-5, with 10 bases fitting TRBD1. V lost 5 bases and J lost 6; bases outside the gene matches: 7. The CDR3 length is 15 residues. Germline loops: CDR1 MNHEY, CDR2 SVGAGI. CDR3 sequence (DNA): TGTGCCAGCAGTCCCGCCTGGACAGGGGGTCAGCCCCAGCATTTT. Translation: CASSPAWTGGQPQHF.

CDR3 in amino acids: CASSVGTSGSSEQFF. The CDR3 coding sequence is TGTGCCAGCAGCGTGGGGACTAGCGGGAGCTCTGAGCAGTTCTTC. This chain links TRBV9 with TRBJ2-1; 14 bases line up with TRBD2. The CDR3 length is 15 residues. Unmatched junction bases numbered 4, after V lost 2 bases and J lost 9 bases. Germline V gene data show CDR1 as SGDLS and CDR2 as YYNGEE. Combining the CDR3 with reference TRBV9 and TRBJ2-1 gives the whole variable domain DSGVTQTPKHLITATGQRVTLRCSPRSGDLSVYWYQQSLDQGLQFLIQYYNGEERAKGNILERFSAQQFPDLHSELNLSSLELGDSALYFCASSVGTSGSSEQFFGPGTRLTVL.

The V call is TRBV3-1 (or the pseudogene TRBV3-2), the J call TRBJ2-3, with unresolved D. The germline V gene encodes CDR1 LGHDT and CDR2 YNNKEL (reference sequence). Trimming removed 2 bases at V and 4 bases at J, with 7 bases between. The CDR3 covers 13 residues. CDR3: CASSQCYSDTQYF. Here the CDR3 DNA reads TGTGCCAGCAGCCAATGTTACTCAGATACGCAGTATTTT.

The chain uses TRBV7-2 and TRBJ1-2; D gene ambiguous. V lost 1 base, J lost 8 bases, and 11 bases lay in between. Germline V gene sequence: CDR1 SGHTA, CDR2 FQGNSA. This CDR3 contains 13 residues. CDR3 DNA sequence: TGTGCCAGCAGCTTAGAGGCGGGAGAAGGCTACACCTTC. This gives the protein CASSLEAGEGYTF. The variable domain in full, completed from reference TRBV7-2 and TRBJ1-2, reads GAGVSQSPSNKVTEKGKDVELRCDPISGHTALYWYRQSLGQGLEFLIYFQGNSAPDKSGLPSDRFSAERTGGSVSTLTIQRTQQEDSAVYLCASSLEAGEGYTFGSGTRLTVV.

This clone was recorded once. The V gene is TRBV18, the J gene TRBJ1-3; D call uncertain. The V end lost 3 bases, the J end lost 0 bases, and 6 bases lay between the germline ends. The CDR3 is made up of 14 amino acids. CDR1 is KGHSH, CDR2 LQKENI, per germline. The CDR3 reads CASSPDGSGNTIYF. For the CDR3, the DNA is TGTGCCAGCTCACCGGACGGCTCTGGAAACACCATATATTTT.

This clone appeared a few times. The chain has TRBV19 and TRBJ1-2; D perhaps matches TRBD1 (5 bases). Trimming took 5 bases from V and 1 from J, leaving 14 bases between them. CDR3 length equals 15 residues. Germline lookup yields CDR1 LNHDA and CDR2 SQIVND (reference sequence). This CDR3 reads CASSGRGVNNYGYTF. For the CDR3, the DNA is TGTGCCAGTAGTGGGAGAGGGGTGAATAACTATGGCTACACCTTC.

This clone was detected only a few times. V gene TRBV11-3 combines with J gene TRBJ1-1; tentative D call: TRBD1 (5 bases). The CDR3 runs to 13 residues. Looked up from germline, CDR1 is SGHNT and CDR2 is YENEEA. Trimming cost V 4 bases and J 5 bases, with 11 bases left between them. Here the CDR3 DNA reads TGTGCCAGCAGCTCCCGGGGCTGGACTGAAGCTTTCTTT. It codes for CASSSRGWTEAFF. Using reference TRBV11-3 and TRBJ1-1 for the parts outside the CDR3, the full variable domain is EAGVVQSPRYKIIEKKQPVAFWCNPISGHNTLYWYLQNLGQGPELLIRYENEEAVDDSQLPKDRFSAERLKGVDSTLKIQPAELGDSAVYLCASSSRGWTEAFFGQGTRLTVV.

The CDR3 sequence: CASIGQNNEQFF. CDR3 in DNA: TGCGCCAGCATCGGGCAGAACAATGAGCAGTTCTTC. This rearrangement joins TRBV5-1 to TRBJ2-1, with D hard to call. The V and J ends lost 6 bases and 5 bases respectively, with 9 bases between them. Germline CDR1 and CDR2: SGHRS and YFSETQ. The CDR3 has 12 amino acids.

In its sample, this clone was seen once. The chain combines TRBV27 with TRBJ1-4; D gene ambiguous. The CDR3 sequence is 14 residues long. V was clipped by 7 bases and J by 2 bases, with 11 bases between them. Looked up from germline, CDR1 is MNHEY and CDR2 is SMNVEV (reference sequence). CDR3 sequence (DNA): TGTGCCAGCACCCAGACGGCCACTAATGAAAAACTGTTTTTT. Its protein is CASTQTATNEKLFF.

This chain joins TRBV30 and TRBJ2-5, with a weak D call TRBD1 (5 bases). Trimming took 2 bases from V and 5 from J, leaving 21 bases between them. The CDR3 runs 16 residues. Germline V CDR1 and CDR2: GTSNPN, SVGIG (reference sequence). CDR3 residues: CAWSPAPGHHGETQYF. The CDR3 DNA reads TGTGCCTGGAGTCCAGCACCAGGACACCATGGGGAGACCCAGTACTTC.

The chain recombines TRBV7-3 with TRBJ2-1, with TRBD2 identical over 7 bases. CDR1 is SGHTA and CDR2 is FQGTGA in the germline V gene. Trimming took 3 bases from V and 10 from J; bases not matched to a gene: 15. CDR3 length: 16 residues. The CDR3 is CASSFLGGGPRQEQFF. The CDR3 region has the DNA TGTGCCAGCAGCTTCTTAGGCGGGGGACCTAGACAGGAGCAGTTCTTC.

In DNA, the CDR3 is TGCGCCAGCAGCCAATCCCCCGGACAGACGAACACCGGGGAGCTGTTTTTT. Translation gives CASSQSPGQTNTGELFF. The V call is TRBV4-1, the J call TRBJ2-2, with D maybe TRBD1 (6 bases). The ends were cut back, 2 bases at V and 0 bases at J, with 13 bases in the middle. The CDR3 loop spans 17 amino acids. Germline V gives CDR1 MGHRA, CDR2 YSYEKL.

The chain is built from TRBV19 and TRBJ2-3; D gene uncertain. From germline, CDR1 is LNHDA and CDR2 SQIVND (reference sequence). Trimming took 10 bases from V and 3 from J, leaving 11 bases between them. The CDR3 runs 12 residues. The DNA of the CDR3 is TGTGCCACGGAATCACGGACAGATACGCAGTATTTT. Protein product: CATESRTDTQYF.

V is TRBV19 and J is TRBJ2-1, with a possible D match to TRBD2 (7 bases). V was pared by 4 bases and J by 8 bases, with 21 bases between. This CDR3 is built from 16 residues. Germline V CDR1 and CDR2: LNHDA, SQIVND (reference sequence). CDR3 amino acids: CASSTPRRGARDEQFF. The DNA for the CDR3 is TGTGCCAGTAGTACCCCCAGACGGGGGGCGCGGGATGAGCAGTTCTTC. Full variable domain (outside the CDR3, taken from reference TRBV19 and TRBJ2-1): DGGITQSPKYLFRKEGQNVTLSCEQNLNHDAMYWYRQDPGQGLRLIYYSQIVNDFQKGDIAEGYSVSREKKESFPLTVTSAQKNPTAFYLCASSTPRRGARDEQFFGPGTRLTVL.

The chain has TRBV15 and TRBJ1-1; D is unresolved. This CDR3 spans 14 amino acids. CDR1 and CDR2 (germline): LNHNV, YYDKDF (reference sequence). V lost 1 base and J lost 5, with 11 bases in between. The CDR3 nucleotides read TGTGCCACCAGCAGAGCCCCGGGAGGAACTGAAGCTTTCTTT. Protein sequence: CATSRAPGGTEAFF.

This clone has only a few counts. The chain is built from TRBV27 and TRBJ2-1; the match to TRBD2 covers 7 bases. This CDR3 has 18 amino acids. Germline V gene lookup returns CDR1 MNHEY and CDR2 SMNVEV (reference sequence). Germline trimming cut 3 bases from V and 7 bases from J; bases unmatched to any gene: 18. The CDR3 coding sequence is TGTGCCAGCAGTTTCGGGAGGACCGTCACCCCCGGCGGGAATGAGCAGTTCTTC. Its translation is CASSFGRTVTPGGNEQFF.

V gene TRBV29-1 combines with J gene TRBJ2-5; the D is unclear. V lost 7 bases and J lost 5, with 11 bases in between. This CDR3 has 11 amino acids. Germline V CDR1 and CDR2: SQVTM, ANQGSEA. Written as DNA, the CDR3 is TGCAGCGCTCCTGTGGGGGAGACCCAGTACTTC. Encoded protein: CSAPVGETQYF.

The chain is built from TRBV12-3 or TRBV12-4 and TRBJ2-2; no definite D call. The CDR3 sequence is 13 residues long. V was clipped by 1 base and J by 7 bases, with 7 bases between them. CDR3 in amino acids: CASSLGAFGELFF. The CDR3 DNA sequence: TGTGCCAGCAGTTTAGGCGCATTCGGGGAGCTGTTTTTT.

This clone has a handful of counts. V is TRBV6-6 and J is TRBJ2-7; TRBD1 might be the D (6 bases). Trimming shortened V by 2 bases and J by 2 bases, and 7 bases separated the two germline ends. The germline V gene has CDR1 MNHNY and CDR2 SVGAGI (reference sequence). CDR3 length equals 13 residues. The CDR3 region is CASSYGTTYEQYF. CDR3 nucleotides: TGTGCCAGCAGTTACGGGACAACCTACGAGCAGTACTTC.

The chain couples TRBV5-5 to TRBJ1-1; no clear D gene. Trimming left V 4 bases short and J 11 bases short, with 21 bases between. CDR3 size: 14 residues. The germline V gene encodes CDR1 SGHKS and CDR2 YYEKEE (reference sequence). CDR3 amino acids: CASSPPNAGFEAFF. CDR3 nucleotide sequence: TGTGCCAGCAGCCCGCCGAACGCTGGGTTTGAGGCTTTCTTT.

V usage is TRBV28 and J usage is TRBJ2-3; D tentatively reads TRBD1 or TRBD2 (5 bases each). Per the germline V gene, CDR1 is MDHEN and CDR2 is SYDVKM. Trimming removed 3 bases at V and 0 bases at J, with 13 bases between. This CDR3 spans 16 amino acids. The CDR3 nucleotides read TGTGCCAGCAGTTTTAGGGACGGGTCTAGCACAGATACGCAGTATTTT. Translation gives CASSFRDGSSTDTQYF.

The chain recombines TRBV7-3 with TRBJ2-1; no definite D call. Between the trimmed V and J ends, which lost 2 bases and 8 bases, there was a span of 10 bases. Germline V gene data show CDR1 as SGHTA and CDR2 as FQGTGA. CDR3 length: 13 amino acids. Here the CDR3 reads CASSLFNGDEQFF. In nucleotides, the CDR3 is TGTGCCAGCAGCTTATTTAACGGTGATGAGCAGTTCTTC.

The chain is built from TRBV25-1 and TRBJ2-3, with TRBD1 matching over 8 bases. The CDR3 extends over 16 amino acids. The germline CDR1 and CDR2 sequences are MGHDK and SYGVNS. The V and J ends lost 3 bases and 5 bases, in that order; junction bases with no gene match: 10. CDR3 amino acids: CASSEPGQGVLDTQYF. CDR3 DNA: TGTGCCAGCAGTGAGCCCGGACAGGGTGTTCTAGATACGCAGTATTTT.

The V gene is TRBV6-5, the J gene TRBJ1-6; possible D gene TRBD1, 5 bases. The CDR3 loop spans 15 amino acids. The germline V gene encodes CDR1 MNHEY and CDR2 SVGAGI. Trimming removed 0 bases at V and 9 bases at J, with 12 bases between. The CDR3, as DNA: TGTGCCAGCAGTTACTCGGGGCAGGCGAGTTCACCCCTCCACTTT. It yields the protein CASSYSGQASSPLHF.